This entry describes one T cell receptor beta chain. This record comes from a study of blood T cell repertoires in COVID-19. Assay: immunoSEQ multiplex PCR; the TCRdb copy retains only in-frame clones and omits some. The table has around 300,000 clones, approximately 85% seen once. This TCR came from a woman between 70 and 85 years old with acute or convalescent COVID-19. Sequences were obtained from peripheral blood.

CDR3 nucleotide sequence: TGTGCCAGCAGTGAAAGAACGGTTAACACTGAAGCTTTCTTT. This codes for CASSERTVNTEAFF. The chain recombines TRBV6-1 with TRBJ1-1; D call uncertain. The V end was cut by 2 bases, the J end by 2 bases, with 9 bases between. CDR1 and CDR2 (germline): MNHNS, SASEGT. The CDR3 consists of 14 residues.